One sample yielded the 11 T cell receptor beta chains listed below, sequenced in a study of blood T cell repertoires in COVID-19. TCRdb keeps only in-frame clones here, not all; method: immunoSEQ multiplex PCR. Among under 250,000 clones listed, 83% were seen once. Input material: PBMCs or T cells enriched from blood (not recorded which). Receptors were obtained from a woman aged 40 to 49 who had been exposed to COVID-19.

The chain couples TRBV2 to TRBJ1-1; possible D gene TRBD1, 6 bases. This CDR3 is built from 14 residues. V was pared by 6 bases and J by 5 bases, with 16 bases between. The V gene's germline CDR1 is SNHLY and CDR2 FYNNEI. The chain's CDR3 is CASSRKGGGTEAFF. The CDR3 region has the DNA TGTGCCAGCAGCCGGAAGGGAGGGGGAACTGAAGCTTTCTTT.

The J gene is TRBJ2-3, the V gene TRBV9; TRBD2 might be the D (6 bases). Looked up from germline, CDR1 is SGDLS and CDR2 is YYNGEE. The CDR3 is 15 amino acids. The germline V and J ends were trimmed by 0 bases and 3 bases, with 11 bases remaining between them. Here the CDR3 reads CASSVDPGVTDTQYF. CDR3 bases: TGTGCCAGCAGCGTAGATCCGGGGGTTACAGATACGCAGTATTTT.

The chain has TRBV24-1 and TRBJ1-2, with D possibly being TRBD1 (6 bases). The CDR3 is made up of 12 amino acids. The germline gives CDR1 KGHDR, CDR2 SFDVKD. V was shortened by 4 bases and J by 11 bases, with 13 bases between the two germline ends. In DNA form, the CDR3 reads TGTGCCACCAGTGAGGGGGGGCACGAATACACCTTC. Translating gives CATSEGGHEYTF.

V gene TRBV5-1 combines with J gene TRBJ2-3, with 9 bases lining up with TRBD1. This CDR3 comprises 16 residues. V shed 0 bases and J 3 bases; nucleotides not matched to a gene: 5. Germline CDR1 reads SGHRS; CDR2 reads YFSETQ. The CDR3 nucleotides read TGCGCCAGCAGCTTGGCCCCGGGACAGGGAACAGATACGCAGTATTTT. Translation: CASSLAPGQGTDTQYF.

This chain links TRBV28 with TRBJ1-3; D is perhaps TRBD1 (6 bases). The V end lost 6 bases, the J end lost 0 bases, and 18 bases lay between the germline ends. Germline V CDR1 and CDR2: MDHEN, SYDVKM. The CDR3 has 17 amino acids. Here the CDR3 reads CASRAEGGFGSGNTIYF. The CDR3, as DNA: TGTGCCAGCAGGGCAGAGGGGGGGTTCGGCTCTGGAAACACCATATATTTT. The entire variable domain, with the rest obtained from reference TRBV28 and TRBJ1-3, is as follows: DVKVTQSSRYLVKRTGEKVFLECVQDMDHENMFWYRQDPGLGLRLIYFSYDVKMKEKGDIPEGYSVSREKKERFSLILESASTNQTSMYLCASRAEGGFGSGNTIYFGEGSWLTVV.

The sample holds a few counts of this clone. V usage is TRBV10-2 and J usage is TRBJ1-2; 7 nucleotides match TRBD1. CDR3 size: 12 residues. With V trimmed by 7 bases and J by 8 bases, 7 bases remained unmatched. Germline V gene sequence: CDR1 WSHSY, CDR2 SAAADI. CDR3 region: CASTTGLEGYTF. DNA for the CDR3: TGCGCCAGCACGACAGGGTTAGAAGGCTACACCTTC.

This clone was observed a single time. The chain recombines TRBV19 with TRBJ1-5, with D possibly matching TRBD1 (6 bases). The germline CDR1 and CDR2 sequences are LNHDA and SQIVND (reference sequence). This CDR3 spans 16 amino acids. Trimming pared 4 bases from V and 5 bases from J, leaving 18 bases between. In nucleotides, the CDR3 is TGTGCCAGTAGTAGAGGACAGCCTCAAGTCGATCAGCCCCAGCATTTT. Protein product: CASSRGQPQVDQPQHF.

This clone showed up just once. The rearrangement joins TRBV28 to TRBJ1-1, with D perhaps matching TRBD1 (5 bases). The V and J ends lost 3 bases and 8 bases respectively, with 16 bases between them. CDR3 size: 14 residues. Germline CDR1 MDHEN, CDR2 SYDVKM. The CDR3 nucleotides are TGTGCCAGCAGTTTCATCGGGGGGTCTGGCGAAGCTTTCTTT. Protein: CASSFIGGSGEAFF.

Details on this clone: Other nucleotide sequences in the sample specify the same CDR3. V is TRBV7-2 and J is TRBJ2-7; weak D call: TRBD2 (6 bases). Germline-derived CDR1 and CDR2 are SGHTA and FQGNSA. This CDR3 has 14 amino acids. With 1 base removed from V and 1 base from J, the gap between germline ends came to 8 bases. The CDR3 DNA follows: TGTGCCAGCAGCTTAGTGGAGGGATCCTACGAGCAGTACTTC. Amino acid sequence: CASSLVEGSYEQYF.

This chain joins TRBV25-1 and TRBJ2-7; tentative D call: TRBD1 (6 bases). Germline loops: CDR1 MGHDK, CDR2 SYGVNS. The CDR3 is made up of 12 amino acids. V gave up 11 bases and J gave up 2 bases, with 13 bases separating them. The CDR3 loop reads CAGRQVPYEQYF. The CDR3, as DNA: TGTGCCGGGAGACAGGTCCCCTACGAGCAGTACTTC.

This chain connects TRBV7-8 to TRBJ1-1; D is undetermined. The CDR3 spans 16 residues. Germline V gives CDR1 SGHVS, CDR2 FQNEAQ. The V end was cut by 1 base, the J end by 0 bases, with 12 bases between. CDR3 region: CASSLGPTTMNTEAFF. The CDR3 DNA is TGTGCCAGCAGCTTAGGGCCCACAACGATGAACACTGAAGCTTTCTTT.